This T cell receptor beta chain came from a study of healthy donors' naive CD4 and CD8 T cells (dated by TCRdb to between 2015 and 2017). As for the study more broadly: Donors were selected to cover three age groups (20-25, 40-50 and 60-70 years, several each), with a mean age of approximately 43, and half of the donors were female. For TCR alpha, a new primer set was designed to cover all functional IMGT alpha gene variants, and all other steps followed the beta-chain workflow. To examine how TCR variation is linked to lineage commitment, the study sequenced rearranged TCR alpha and beta chains from naive CD4+ and CD8+ T cells. Peripheral blood mononuclear cells were collected from some 17 healthy, unrelated individuals. The donors were HLA-typed by sequencing at HLA-A, -B, -C, -DRB1, -DQB1 and -DPB1, using the SBTexcellerator protocol, an ABI3130xl analyzer and SBTengine software.

The investigation overall reported the following: Taken together, V genes, J genes and CDR3 charge appeared to account for around 12% of the variance in CD4/CD8 propensity, mostly acting in an additive way. Because alpha and beta chains were sequenced in bulk and could not be paired, the effects of the two chains in combination were not assessed. Reportedly, most V and J gene segments showed bias between naive CD4+ and CD8+ cells, and this bias held consistently across donors regardless of HLA genotype. In both chains, CD4+ lineage was associated with a positively charged CDR3, and CD8+ lineage was associated with a negatively charged CDR3. Possible repertoire bias arising from homeostatic proliferation of naive T cells was not directly addressed.

About this clonotype itself: Its antigen is currently not known. Base qualities are missing; no much larger clone stands one base away.

Its CDR3 holds 12 amino acids, cysteine through phenylalanine. Of all the DNA, just the CDR3 is kept, 36 bases in frame from base 1. The germline ends are 13 bases apart after V is trimmed by 7 bases and J by 3 bases. The germline V gene gives CDR1 as SQVTM and CDR2 as ANQGSEA. For sequencing, a 454 GS FLX Titanium was employed. TCR libraries were built from 450 to 600 ng of total RNA with a previously published linear amplification protocol. Sequencing was performed on the Roche/454 Genome Sequencer with Titanium chemistry. The original pipeline was this. A total of 75,000 to 90,000 rearranged TCR alpha transcripts were sequenced from several of the healthy donors. Duplicate transcripts were dropped, and unique TCR clonotypes were identified by the CDR3 junction according to IMGT nomenclature. Using logistic regression in R 2.13.0, the researchers modeled CD4 versus CD8 status as a function of V and J genes, with an adjustment for donor effects and a Bonferroni correction for multiple testing. TCRdb redid the processing of the public reads, applying fastp at Q25 and MiXCR, and retained in-frame beta chains. All rows with the same CDR3 protein become a single entry with the most common DNA and genes. The V and J calls follow TCRdb's processing rather than the paper's. The sample table records about 180,000 distinct CDR3 sequences; around three quarters of these occur just once. The ten largest clones capture roughly 2.4% of the sample.

Cells with a CD4+CD8-CD45RO-CD45RA+ profile were isolated by FACS and defined as naive CD4+ T cells, and those with a CD8+CD4-CD45RA+CD27bright profile were defined as naive CD8+ T cells. The antibodies used for sorting targeted CD4 (RPA-T4), CD8 (SK1), CD27 (O323), CD45RA (HI100) and CD45RO (UCHL1). The rearrangement combines TRBV29-1 with TRBJ2-7, with no confident D gene call. This clonotype originated in a pool of human donors in good health; the sample pools cells from several healthy donors. Sequences were obtained from naive CD4+ and CD8+ T cells sorted from blood, pooled from several donors. In the paper's terms, the cell subset or site label means: FACS-sorted naive CD4+ (CD45RO-CD45RA+) and naive CD8+ (CD45RA+CD27bright) T cells. The bases read TGCAGCGGGACCAAAGGGCACTACGAGCAGTACTTC. Its amino acids are CSGTKGHYEQYF.